This T cell receptor beta chain was sequenced in a study of shared T cell receptors in the human thymus. Assay used: immunoSEQ multiplex PCR; TCRdb lists only in-frame clones, some missing. The sample holds roughly 550,000 clones, 70% to 80% seen once. Germline V gene lookup returns CDR1 MGHDK and CDR2 SYGVNS. This CDR3 comprises 15 residues. V was pared by 1 base and J by 9 bases, with 8 bases of the junction left unmatched. A further study also used this sample, focusing on human thymus T cells.

The material sequenced was thymocytes. The origin of this receptor is a boy younger than two with a congenital heart defect. The V and J genes are TRBV25-1 and TRBJ2-1; 8 nucleotides agree with TRBD2. CDR3 amino acids: CASSEWGRLAGEQFF. The CDR3 nucleotides read TGTGCCAGCAGTGAATGGGGACGTCTAGCGGGTGAGCAGTTCTTC. Full variable domain (outside the CDR3, taken from reference TRBV25-1 and TRBJ2-1): EADIYQTPRYLVIGTGKKITLECSQTMGHDKMYWYQQDPGMELHLIHYSYGVNSTEKGDLSSESTVSRIRTEHFPLTLESARPSHTSQYLCASSEWGRLAGEQFFGPGTRLTVL.